These 5 T cell receptor beta chains came from one sample sequenced in a study of CD4 T cell repertoires in COVID-19 (dated by TCRdb to the early 2020s). Uncultured memory T cell samples were subjected to sequencing directly after ex vivo isolation. The library was obtained by the immunoSEQ multiplex PCR assay. TCRdb holds this immuneACCESS table with in-frame rearrangements only. Some clones are missing; in checked studies, unresolved V genes explain under half, and the rest has no known cause. The sample includes over 20,000 clones, with 87% observed a single time. Around 0.63% of the sample is held by the ten biggest clonotypes. This sample comprised central memory CD4+ T cells from blood, obtained before the COVID-19 pandemic. The sample's cell subset or site label, in plain terms: CD4+ T central memory cells. The receptors originated from a human donor who had COVID-19.

The chain carries TRBV5-4 and TRBJ2-5; 8 nucleotides align to TRBD1. Per germline, CDR1 SGHNT and CDR2 YYREEE (reference sequence). The CDR3 runs 14 residues. V lost 5 bases to trimming and J lost 5 bases; unmatched junction nucleotides: 8. The CDR3 loop reads CASRRQGPEETQYF. The CDR3 coding sequence is TGTGCCAGCAGACGACAGGGGCCCGAGGAGACCCAGTACTTC. Combining the CDR3 with reference TRBV5-4 and TRBJ2-5 gives the whole variable domain ETGVTQSPTHLIKTRGQQVTLRCSSQSGHNTVSWYQQALGQGPQFIFQYYREEENGRGNFPPRFSGLQFPNYSSELNVNALELDDSALYLCASRRQGPEETQYFGPGTRLLVL.

The chain carries TRBV2 and TRBJ2-7; 7 bases are a match to TRBD1. CDR1 SNHLY and CDR2 FYNNEI come from the germline V gene. The CDR3 is 13 residues long. Losses at the gene ends were 4 bases for V and 5 bases for J; bases not matched to a gene: 5. The CDR3: CASSVGRGNEQYF. In nucleotides, the CDR3 is TGTGCCAGCAGTGTCGGCAGGGGGAACGAGCAGTACTTC. The variable domain in full, completed from reference TRBV2 and TRBJ2-7, reads EPEVTQTPSHQVTQMGQEVILRCVPISNHLYFYWYRQILGQKVEFLVSFYNNEISEKSEIFDDQFSVERPDGSNFTLKIRSTKLEDSAMYFCASSVGRGNEQYFGPGTRLTVT.

The J gene is TRBJ2-3, the V gene TRBV6-4; TRBD1 agrees at 10 bases. The CDR3 spans 12 residues. CDR1 and CDR2 from the germline V gene are MRHNA and SNTAGT. V lost 8 bases to trimming and J lost 7 bases; unmatched junction nucleotides: 3. In nucleotides, the CDR3 is TGTGCCAGCGGGACAGGGGATAATACGCAGTATTTT. Protein product: CASGTGDNTQYF.

This rearrangement joins TRBV10-3 to TRBJ2-7; TRBD1 is a possible D gene (6 bases). The CDR3 is 14 amino acids. Germline CDR1 is ENHRY and CDR2 is SYGVKD. Trimming shortened V by 4 bases and J by 7 bases, and 17 bases separated the two germline ends. This CDR3 reads CAISGGDRSKEQYF. Here the CDR3 DNA reads TGTGCCATCAGTGGGGGAGACAGGTCCAAGGAGCAGTACTTC.

The chain employs TRBV30 and TRBJ2-1; TRBD2 matches 9 bases. Trimming took 2 bases from V and 6 from J; bases not matched to a gene: 17. From germline, CDR1 is GTSNPN and CDR2 SVGIG (reference sequence). The CDR3 loop spans 18 amino acids. The CDR3 DNA sequence: TGTGCCTGGAGTACCCTCGGTGTTAGCGGGGGCCCTATCAATGAGCAGTTCTTC. Translated: CAWSTLGVSGGPINEQFF.